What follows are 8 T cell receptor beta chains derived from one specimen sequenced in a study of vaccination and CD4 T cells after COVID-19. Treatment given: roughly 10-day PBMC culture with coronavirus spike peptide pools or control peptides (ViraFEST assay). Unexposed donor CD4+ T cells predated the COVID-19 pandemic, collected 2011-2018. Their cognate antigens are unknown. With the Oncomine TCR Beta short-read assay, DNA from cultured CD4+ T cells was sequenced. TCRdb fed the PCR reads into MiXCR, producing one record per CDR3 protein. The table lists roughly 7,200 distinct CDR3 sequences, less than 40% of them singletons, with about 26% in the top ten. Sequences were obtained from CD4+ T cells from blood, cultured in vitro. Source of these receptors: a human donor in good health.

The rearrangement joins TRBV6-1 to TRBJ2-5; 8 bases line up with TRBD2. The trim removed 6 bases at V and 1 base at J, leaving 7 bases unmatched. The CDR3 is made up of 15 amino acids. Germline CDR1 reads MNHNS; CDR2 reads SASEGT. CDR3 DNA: TGTGCCAGCAGCACCTTCACTAGCGGCCAAGAGACCCAGTACTTC. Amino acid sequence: CASSTFTSGQETQYF.

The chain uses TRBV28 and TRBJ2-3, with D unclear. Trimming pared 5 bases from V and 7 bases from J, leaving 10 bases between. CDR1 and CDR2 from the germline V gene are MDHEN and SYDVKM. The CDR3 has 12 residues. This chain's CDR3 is CASSPYTYTQYF. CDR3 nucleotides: TGTGCCAGCAGTCCCTACACCTATACGCAGTATTTT.

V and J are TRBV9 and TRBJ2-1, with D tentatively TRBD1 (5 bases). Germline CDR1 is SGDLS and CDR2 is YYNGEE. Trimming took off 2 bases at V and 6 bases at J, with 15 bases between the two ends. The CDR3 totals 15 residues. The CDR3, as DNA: TGTGCCAGCAGCGTCAGGGCCACATGGCCCAATGAGCAGTTCTTC. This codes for CASSVRATWPNEQFF.

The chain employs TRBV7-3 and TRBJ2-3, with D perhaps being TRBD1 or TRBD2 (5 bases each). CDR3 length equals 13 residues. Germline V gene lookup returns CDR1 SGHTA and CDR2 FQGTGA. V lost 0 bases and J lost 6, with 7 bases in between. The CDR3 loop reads CASSLTGPDTQYF. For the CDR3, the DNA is TGTGCCAGCAGCTTAACGGGACCGGATACGCAGTATTTT. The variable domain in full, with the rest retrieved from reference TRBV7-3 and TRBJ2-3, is GAGVSQTPSNKVTEKGKYVELRCDPISGHTALYWYRQSLGQGPEFLIYFQGTGAADDSGLPNDRFFAVRPEGSVSTLKIQRTERGDSAVYLCASSLTGPDTQYFGPGTRLTVL.

In DNA, the CDR3 is TGTGCCACCAGCAGGGATCGGGGCTACACCTTC. Its translation: CATSRDRGYTF. This sequence joins TRBV15 and TRBJ1-2; unclear D gene. The CDR3 consists of 11 residues. Deletions cut 3 bases from V and 8 bases from J, with 7 bases between. From germline, CDR1 is LNHNV and CDR2 YYDKDF (reference sequence).

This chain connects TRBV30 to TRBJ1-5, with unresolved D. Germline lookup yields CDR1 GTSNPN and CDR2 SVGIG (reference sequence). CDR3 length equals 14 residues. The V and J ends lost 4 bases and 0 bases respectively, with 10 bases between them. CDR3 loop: CAWTSQNSNQPQHF. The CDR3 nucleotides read TGTGCCTGGACTAGTCAAAATAGCAATCAGCCCCAGCATTTT.

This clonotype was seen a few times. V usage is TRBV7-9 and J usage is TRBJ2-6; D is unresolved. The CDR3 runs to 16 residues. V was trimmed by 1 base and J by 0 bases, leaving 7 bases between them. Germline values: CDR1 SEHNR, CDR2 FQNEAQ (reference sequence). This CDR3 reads CASSLGDNSGANVLTF. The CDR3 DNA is TGTGCCAGCAGCTTAGGAGACAACTCTGGGGCCAACGTCCTGACTTTC.

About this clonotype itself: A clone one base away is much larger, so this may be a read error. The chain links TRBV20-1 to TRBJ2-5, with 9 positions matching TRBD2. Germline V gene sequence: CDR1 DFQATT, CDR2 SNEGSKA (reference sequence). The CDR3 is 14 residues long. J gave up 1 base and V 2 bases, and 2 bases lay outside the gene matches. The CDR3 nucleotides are TGCAGTGCTAGACCAGCGGGGGGCCAAGAGACCCAGTACTTC. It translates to CSARPAGGQETQYF.